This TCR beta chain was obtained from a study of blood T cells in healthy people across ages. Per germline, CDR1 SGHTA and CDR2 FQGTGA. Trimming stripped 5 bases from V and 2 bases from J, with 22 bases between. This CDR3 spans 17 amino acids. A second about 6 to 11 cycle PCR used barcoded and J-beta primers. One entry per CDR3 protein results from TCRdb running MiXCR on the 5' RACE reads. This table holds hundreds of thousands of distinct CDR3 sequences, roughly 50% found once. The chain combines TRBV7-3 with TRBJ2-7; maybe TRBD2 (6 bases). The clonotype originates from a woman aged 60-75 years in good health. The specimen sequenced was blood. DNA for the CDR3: TGTGCCAGCAGCCTAGGCCCAGCGGGTGGAGATACCTACGAGCAGTACTTC. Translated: CASSLGPAGGDTYEQYF.